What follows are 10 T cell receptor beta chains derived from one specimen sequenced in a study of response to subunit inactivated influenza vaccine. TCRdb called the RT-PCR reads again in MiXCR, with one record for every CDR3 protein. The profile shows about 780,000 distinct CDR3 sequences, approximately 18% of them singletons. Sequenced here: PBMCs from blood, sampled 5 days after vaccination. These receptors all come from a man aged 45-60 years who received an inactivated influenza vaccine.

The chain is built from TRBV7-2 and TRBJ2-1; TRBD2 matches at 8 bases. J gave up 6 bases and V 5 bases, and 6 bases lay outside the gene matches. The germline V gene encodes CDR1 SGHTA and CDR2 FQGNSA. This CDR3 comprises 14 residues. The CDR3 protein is CASSATSGLNEQFF. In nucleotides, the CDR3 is TGTGCCAGCAGCGCTACTAGCGGCCTCAATGAGCAGTTCTTC.

The CDR3 loop reads CSVTPGLVGELFF. CDR3 in DNA: TGCAGCGTGACCCCGGGGCTGGTCGGGGAGCTGTTTTTT. This chain links TRBV29-1 with TRBJ2-2; D may correspond to TRBD1 or TRBD2 (5 bases each). Germline V gives CDR1 SQVTM, CDR2 ANQGSEA. V lost 6 bases to trimming and J lost 7 bases, with 15 bases between them. This CDR3 has 13 amino acids.

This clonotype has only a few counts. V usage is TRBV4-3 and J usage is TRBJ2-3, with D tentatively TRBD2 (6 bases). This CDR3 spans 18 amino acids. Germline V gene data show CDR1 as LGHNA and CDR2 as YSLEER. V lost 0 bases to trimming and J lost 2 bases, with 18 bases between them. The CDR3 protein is CASSQDPTRGRVTDTQYF. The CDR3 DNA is TGCGCCAGCAGCCAAGATCCCACCCGGGGGAGAGTCACAGATACGCAGTATTTT.

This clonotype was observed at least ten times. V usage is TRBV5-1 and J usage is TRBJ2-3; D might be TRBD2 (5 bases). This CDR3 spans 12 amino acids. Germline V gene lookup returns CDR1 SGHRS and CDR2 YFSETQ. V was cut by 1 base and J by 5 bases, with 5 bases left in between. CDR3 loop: CASSLRGDTQYF. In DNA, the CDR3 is TGCGCCAGCAGCTTGCGGGGAGATACGCAGTATTTT.

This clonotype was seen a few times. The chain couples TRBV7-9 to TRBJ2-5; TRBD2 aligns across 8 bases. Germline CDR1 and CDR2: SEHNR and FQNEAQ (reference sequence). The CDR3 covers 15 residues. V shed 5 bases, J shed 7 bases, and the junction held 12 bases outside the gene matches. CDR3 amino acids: CASSPISGTRGTQYF. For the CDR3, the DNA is TGTGCCAGCAGCCCGATTTCCGGGACTAGAGGGACCCAGTACTTC.

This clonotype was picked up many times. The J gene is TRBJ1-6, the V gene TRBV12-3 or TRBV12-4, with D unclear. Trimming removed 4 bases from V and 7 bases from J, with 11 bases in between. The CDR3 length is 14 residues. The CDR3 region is CASSYSDLNSPLHF. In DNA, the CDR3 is TGTGCCAGCAGTTACTCCGATCTAAATTCACCCCTCCACTTT.

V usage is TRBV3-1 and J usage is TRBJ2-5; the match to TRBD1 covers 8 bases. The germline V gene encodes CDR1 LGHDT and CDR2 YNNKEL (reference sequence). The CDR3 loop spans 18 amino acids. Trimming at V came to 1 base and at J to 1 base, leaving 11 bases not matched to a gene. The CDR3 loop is CASSQVLGRQGSQETQYF. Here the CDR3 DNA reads TGTGCCAGCAGCCAAGTTTTGGGTCGACAGGGGAGCCAAGAGACCCAGTACTTC.

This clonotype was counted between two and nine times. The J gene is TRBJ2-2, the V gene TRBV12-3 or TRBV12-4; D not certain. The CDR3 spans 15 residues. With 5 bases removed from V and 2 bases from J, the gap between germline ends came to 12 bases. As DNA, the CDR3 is TGTGCCAGCAGTCCAACAGTTAGCAACACCGGGGAGCTGTTTTTT. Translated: CASSPTVSNTGELFF.

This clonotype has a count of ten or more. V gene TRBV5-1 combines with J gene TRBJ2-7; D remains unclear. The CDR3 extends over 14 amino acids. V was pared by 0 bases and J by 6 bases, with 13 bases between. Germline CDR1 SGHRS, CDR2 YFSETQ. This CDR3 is CASSLGQFKSEQYF. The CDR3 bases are TGCGCCAGCAGCTTGGGGCAGTTCAAGTCCGAGCAGTACTTC.

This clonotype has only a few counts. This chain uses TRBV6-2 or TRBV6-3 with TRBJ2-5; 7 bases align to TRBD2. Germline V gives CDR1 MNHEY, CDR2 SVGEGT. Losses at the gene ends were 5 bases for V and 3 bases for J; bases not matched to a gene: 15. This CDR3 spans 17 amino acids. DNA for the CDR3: TGTGCCAGCAGTCGGCCGACGGGGGGAACCTATAAAGAGACCCAGTACTTC. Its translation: CASSRPTGGTYKETQYF.